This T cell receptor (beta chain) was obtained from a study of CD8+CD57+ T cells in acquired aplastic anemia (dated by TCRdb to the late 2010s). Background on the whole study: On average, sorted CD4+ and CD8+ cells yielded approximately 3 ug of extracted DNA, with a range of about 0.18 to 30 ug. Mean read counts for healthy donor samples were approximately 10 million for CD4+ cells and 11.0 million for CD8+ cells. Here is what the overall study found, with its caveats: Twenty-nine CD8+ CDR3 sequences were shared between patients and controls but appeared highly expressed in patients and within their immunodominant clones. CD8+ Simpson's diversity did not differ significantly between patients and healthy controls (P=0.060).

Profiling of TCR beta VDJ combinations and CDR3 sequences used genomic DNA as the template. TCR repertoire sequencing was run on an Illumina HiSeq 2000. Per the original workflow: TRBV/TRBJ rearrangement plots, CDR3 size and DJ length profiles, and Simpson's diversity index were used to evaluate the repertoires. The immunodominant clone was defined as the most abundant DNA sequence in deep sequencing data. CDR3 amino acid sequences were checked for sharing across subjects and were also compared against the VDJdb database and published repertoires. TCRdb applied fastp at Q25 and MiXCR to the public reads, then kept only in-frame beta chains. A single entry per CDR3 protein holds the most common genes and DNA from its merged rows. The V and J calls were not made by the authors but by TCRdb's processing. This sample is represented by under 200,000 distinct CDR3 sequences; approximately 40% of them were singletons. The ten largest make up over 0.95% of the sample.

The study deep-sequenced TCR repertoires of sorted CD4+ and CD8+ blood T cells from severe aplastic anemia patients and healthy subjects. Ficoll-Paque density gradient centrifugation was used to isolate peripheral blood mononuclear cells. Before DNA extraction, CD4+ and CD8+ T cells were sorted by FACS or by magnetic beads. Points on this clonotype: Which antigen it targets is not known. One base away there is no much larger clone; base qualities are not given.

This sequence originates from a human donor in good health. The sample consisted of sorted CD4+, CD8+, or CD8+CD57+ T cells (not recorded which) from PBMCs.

The CDR3 region has the sequence CAISESRGGTEAFF. Read as DNA, the sequence is TGTGCCATCAGTGAGTCCAGGGGAGGTACTGAAGCTTTCTTT. The chain links TRBV10-3 with TRBJ1-1; tentative D gene TRBD1, with 6 bases matching. In the germline V gene, CDR1 corresponds to ENHRY and CDR2 to SYGVKD. At the junction V is shortened by 0 bases and J by 5 bases, with 10 bases in between. Its CDR3 holds 14 amino acids, cysteine through phenylalanine. The sequence is cut down to CDR3 DNA, 42 bases in frame from base 1.